This is a list of T cell receptor beta chains from one sample in a study of control samples from healthy donors and cancer patients. Sequencing was performed with immunoSEQ multiplex PCR; in TCRdb, only in-frame clones are kept and a portion is missing. The sample includes some 80,000 clones, over 85% of them seen just once. The sequenced material came from blood. The receptors were gathered from a man aged 45-65 years in good health. Each CDR3 is given without its conserved first and last residue. A D gene is named only where the DNA matches it firmly.

j_call: TRBJ1-1; d_call: -; v_call: TRBV7-3; cdr3_aa: ASSPSRTTEAF
j_call: TRBJ1-1; d_call: -; v_call: TRBV6-6; cdr3_aa: ASSYSEGDTEAF
j_call: TRBJ2-5; d_call: -; v_call: TRBV11-3; cdr3_aa: ASSSPEGEGETQY
j_call: TRBJ2-7; d_call: TRBD1; v_call: TRBV6-1; cdr3_aa: ASSERGTGSNLYEQY
j_call: TRBJ1-2; d_call: -; v_call: TRBV19; cdr3_aa: ASSNPWGGTFYGYT
j_call: TRBJ1-2; d_call: TRBD1; v_call: TRBV27; cdr3_aa: ASSLTAQGNYGYT
j_call: TRBJ2-5; d_call: -; v_call: TRBV21-1; cdr3_aa: ASSRDPPYQETQY
j_call: TRBJ2-5; d_call: -; v_call: TRBV21-1; cdr3_aa: ASSKDREEKETQY
j_call: TRBJ2-7; d_call: -; v_call: TRBV27; cdr3_aa: ASSPAYEQY
j_call: TRBJ2-1; d_call: TRBD2; v_call: TRBV5-4; cdr3_aa: ASSRLAGGTNEQF
j_call: TRBJ2-1; d_call: -; v_call: TRBV5-6; cdr3_aa: ASSLAGFSNEQF
j_call: TRBJ1-3; d_call: TRBD1; v_call: TRBV7-9; cdr3_aa: ASQGEAGNTIY
j_call: TRBJ1-5; d_call: -; v_call: TRBV18; cdr3_aa: ASSAGNSNQPQH
j_call: TRBJ2-5; d_call: -; v_call: TRBV19; cdr3_aa: ASSLNLAIQETQY
j_call: TRBJ1-4; d_call: -; v_call: TRBV27; cdr3_aa: ASSSLTATNEKLF
j_call: TRBJ2-2; d_call: -; v_call: TRBV5-5; cdr3_aa: ASSFLAEKTGELF
j_call: TRBJ2-3; d_call: TRBD2; v_call: TRBV5-1; cdr3_aa: ASSLVRGTDTQY
j_call: TRBJ1-5; d_call: TRBD1; v_call: TRBV19; cdr3_aa: ASSLRTGITGNQPQH
j_call: TRBJ1-1; d_call: -; v_call: TRBV19; cdr3_aa: ASSLTGTFDTEAF
j_call: TRBJ2-5; d_call: TRBD1; v_call: TRBV7-8; cdr3_aa: ASSRASGQGLGETQY
j_call: TRBJ1-5; d_call: TRBD1; v_call: TRBV5-6; cdr3_aa: ASSQGGGNQPQH
j_call: TRBJ2-1; d_call: -; v_call: TRBV6-6; cdr3_aa: ASSRTPYNEQF
j_call: TRBJ1-1; d_call: -; v_call: TRBV4-1; cdr3_aa: ASSQDGRAGQNTEAF
j_call: TRBJ1-5; d_call: -; v_call: TRBV7-5; cdr3_aa: ARSLRDPQENAANQPQH
j_call: TRBJ1-6; d_call: TRBD1; v_call: TRBV5-8; cdr3_aa: ASSLVDRQGSPLH